The following is a T cell receptor (beta chain) sequence with its context. This record belongs to a study of blood T cell repertoires in COVID-19. Turning to the study itself: Samples taken during acute and convalescent COVID-19 were collected in the United States, Italy and Spain.

Authors' processing steps: The authors estimated nucleated cell counts from reference gene primer amplification. Assay: immunoSEQ multiplex PCR; the TCRdb copy retains only in-frame clones and omits some. V, J and clone size reflect that table, while D and trimming were determined from the DNA. The table includes roughly 53,000 clones, roughly nine tenths detected once. The TCR was taken from a human donor in a cohort sampled during active COVID-19. Input material: peripheral blood.

This CDR3 is CASALVLQETQYF. The CDR3 DNA is TGTGCCAGTGCACTAGTCCTACAAGAGACCCAGTACTTC. The chain recombines TRBV6-5 with TRBJ2-5; D perhaps matches TRBD2 (5 bases). In germline, CDR1 is MNHEY, CDR2 SVGAGI. With 9 bases removed from V and 2 bases from J, the gap between germline ends came to 13 bases. This CDR3 is 13 amino acids long.